Below, one T cell receptor beta chain is given with its context. What it binds is not known. A second PCR of about 6 to 11 cycles used a sample-barcoded 5' primer and a J-beta primer mix. Tags on each cDNA molecule came from a template-switch adaptor with 12 random nucleotides. One entry per CDR3 protein, called by TCRdb with MiXCR from the 5' RACE reads. The sample has under 1,000,000 distinct CDR3 sequences, about half seen once. This sample stems from a study of blood T cells in healthy people across ages. General observations from the study: Lack of knowledge of donor CMV status possibly confounded expanded clonotype changes. What prevented conclusive comparison of naive and antigen-experienced cells was that PBMCs were unsorted.

Germline CDR1 SGHRS, CDR2 YFSETQ. Trimming removed 1 base at V and 2 bases at J, with 10 bases between. The CDR3 has 15 residues. What was sequenced was blood. The sequence derives from a man aged 80 or over in good health. This sequence joins TRBV5-1 and TRBJ1-5; D unresolved. In DNA, the CDR3 is TGCGCCAGCAGCTTGTCTGGGGTTGGCAATCAGCCCCAGCATTTT. It codes for CASSLSGVGNQPQHF.